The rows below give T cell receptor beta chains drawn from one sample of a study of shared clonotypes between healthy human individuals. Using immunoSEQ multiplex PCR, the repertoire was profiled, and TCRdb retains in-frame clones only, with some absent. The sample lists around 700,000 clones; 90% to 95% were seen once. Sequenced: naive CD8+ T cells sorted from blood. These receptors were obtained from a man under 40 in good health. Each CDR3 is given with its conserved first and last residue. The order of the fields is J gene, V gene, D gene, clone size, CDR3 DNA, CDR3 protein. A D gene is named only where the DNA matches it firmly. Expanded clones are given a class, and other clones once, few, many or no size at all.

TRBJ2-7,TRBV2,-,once,TGTGCCAGCAGTGGCACCCTTAGCTCCTACGAGCAGTACTTC,CASSGTLSSYEQYF
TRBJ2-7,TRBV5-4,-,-,TGTGCCAGCAGCTTGTCTCAGACCTACGAGCAGTACTTC,CASSLSQTYEQYF
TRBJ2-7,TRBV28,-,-,TGTGCCAGCAGCCCTGGCTACTACGAGCAGTACTTC,CASSPGYYEQYF
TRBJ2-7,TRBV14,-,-,TGTGCCAGCAGCCCAGGCTACGAGCAGTACTTC,CASSPGYEQYF
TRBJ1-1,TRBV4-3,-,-,TGCGCCAGCAGCCAAGTCTTGTGGGGTTTTGAGGACACTGAAGCTTTCTTT,CASSQVLWGFEDTEAFF
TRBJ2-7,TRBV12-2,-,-,TGTGCAAGTCGCTTAGAGCATGGCGGGAGGGCCACTATGATACAGTACTTC,CASRLEHGGRATMIQYF
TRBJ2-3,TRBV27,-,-,TGTGCCAGCAGTTCGACCCAGGATCCCACCCACACAGATACGCAGTATTTT,CASSSTQDPTHTDTQYF
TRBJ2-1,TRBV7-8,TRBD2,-,TGTGCCAGCAGCTTAGGGACTAGCGGGGGTAATGAGCAGTTCTTC,CASSLGTSGGNEQFF
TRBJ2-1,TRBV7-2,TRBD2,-,TGTGCCAGCAGCCCAGCGGGGTACGGGCGGGATGAGCAGTTCTTC,CASSPAGYGRDEQFF
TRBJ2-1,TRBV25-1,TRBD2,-,TGTGCCAGCAGTGGACGGGGGACTAGCGGGAGAGACAATGAGCAGTTCTTC,CASSGRGTSGRDNEQFF
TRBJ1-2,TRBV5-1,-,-,TGCGCCAGCAACGGGGAGGGCTACACCTTC,CASNGEGYTF
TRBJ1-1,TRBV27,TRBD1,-,TGTGCCAGCAGGACAGGGCGCACTGAAGCTTTCTTT,CASRTGRTEAFF
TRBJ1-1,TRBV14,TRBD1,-,TGTGCCAGCAGCCAAACGGACAGGGCAAGAAACACTGAAGCTTTCTTT,CASSQTDRARNTEAFF
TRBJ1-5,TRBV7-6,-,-,TGTGCCAGCAGCTTAGGCGGTGGTAGCAATCAGCCCCAGCATTTT,CASSLGGGSNQPQHF
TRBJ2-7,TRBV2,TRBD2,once,TGTGCCAGCGTGCGCGGGAGGTTTTACGAGCAGTACTTC,CASVRGRFYEQYF
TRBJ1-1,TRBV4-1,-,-,TGCGCCAGCAGCCAAGAGGGGTGGCTTGAAGCTTTCTTT,CASSQEGWLEAFF
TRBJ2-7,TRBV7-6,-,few,TGTGCCAGCAGCACCGGACACGAGCAGTACTTC,CASSTGHEQYF
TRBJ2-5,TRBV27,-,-,TGTGCCAGCAGTTTATCCCCGGGATCACCAAAAGAGACCCAGTACTTC,CASSLSPGSPKETQYF
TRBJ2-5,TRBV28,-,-,TGTGCCAGCACCGGGACCATGCCTGCAAGGGAGACCCAGTACTTC,CASTGTMPARETQYF
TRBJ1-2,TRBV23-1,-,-,TGCGCCAGCAGTCAACCCTCGGGACGGAACTATGGCTACACCTTC,CASSQPSGRNYGYTF
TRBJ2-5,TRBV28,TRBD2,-,TGTGCCAGCAGCCCCTCGTGGGAGGGTGGGGAGACCCAGTACTTC,CASSPSWEGGETQYF
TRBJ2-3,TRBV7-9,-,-,TGTGCCAGCAGCCCTATTAGCAGGGCAGATACGCAGTATTTT,CASSPISRADTQYF
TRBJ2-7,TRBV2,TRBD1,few,TGTGCCAGCAGGGCCGGGACAGGGCGCCACGAGCAGTACTTC,CASRAGTGRHEQYF
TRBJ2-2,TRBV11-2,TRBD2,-,TGTGCCAGCAGCCCGAGGACTAGCGGGAGACCCGGGGAGCTGTTTTTT,CASSPRTSGRPGELFF
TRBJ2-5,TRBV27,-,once,TGTGCCAGCAGTTTATGGGGGGCGGGGACCCAGTACTTC,CASSLWGAGTQYF
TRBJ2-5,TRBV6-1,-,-,TGTGCCAGCAGTGAGGACCCAGGTAGTGAGACCCAGTACTTC,CASSEDPGSETQYF